This TCR beta chain was documented in a study of immune heterogeneity within non-small cell lung tumors. This clonotype was detected only a few times. Its target is unknown. Multiplex PCR employing 32 V and 13 J primers generated amplicons of the TCR beta CDR3. TCRdb reanalysed the multiplex PCR reads using MiXCR and keeps one entry per CDR3 protein. The sample includes over 10,000 distinct CDR3 sequences, 22% of them seen just once. V lost 4 bases, J lost 4 bases, and 7 bases stayed unmatched. Per germline, CDR1 SGHRS and CDR2 YFSETQ. There are 16 residues in the CDR3. Template was bulk tumor genomic DNA, 550 to 650 ng per sample. Surgical sampling yielded several biopsies per primary tumor (spaced far apart). Undergoing curative surgery were patients whose non-small cell lung cancer was untreated and newly diagnosed. Study outcomes and limitations: Alongside site-unique high-frequency clones, identical dominant CDR3 beta clonotypes recurred across tumor sites within a patient. Although only moderate, the correlation of local T-cell clonality with local tumor mutational burden was significant (R about 0.32).

The V and J genes are TRBV5-1 and TRBJ2-1, with 11 bases that match TRBD2. Sequenced sample: lung tumor tissue. The TCR originated in a man aged 55 to 70 with non-small cell lung cancer. The CDR3 DNA reads TGCGCCAGCAGCCGGATAGCGGGAGGGCCGTACAATGAGCAGTTCTTC. Its protein is CASSRIAGGPYNEQFF.